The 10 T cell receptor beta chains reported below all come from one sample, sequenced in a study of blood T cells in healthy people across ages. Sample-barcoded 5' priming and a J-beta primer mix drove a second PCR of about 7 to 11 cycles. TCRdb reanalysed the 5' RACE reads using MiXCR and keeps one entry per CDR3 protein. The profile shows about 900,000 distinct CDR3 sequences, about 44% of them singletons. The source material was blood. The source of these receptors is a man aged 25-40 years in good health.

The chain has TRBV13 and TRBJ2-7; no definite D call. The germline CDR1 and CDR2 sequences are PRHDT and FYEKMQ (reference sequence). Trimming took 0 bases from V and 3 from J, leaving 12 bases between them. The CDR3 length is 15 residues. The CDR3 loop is CASSLGMKKVYEQYF. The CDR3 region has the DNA TGTGCCAGCAGCTTAGGGATGAAAAAAGTCTACGAGCAGTACTTC.

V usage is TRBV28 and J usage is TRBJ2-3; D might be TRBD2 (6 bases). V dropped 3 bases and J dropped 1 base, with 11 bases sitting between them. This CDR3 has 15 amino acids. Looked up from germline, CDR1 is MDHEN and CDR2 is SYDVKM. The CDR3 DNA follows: TGTGCCAGCAGTTTTCTGGGGGGAGGCACAGATACGCAGTATTTT. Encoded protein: CASSFLGGGTDTQYF. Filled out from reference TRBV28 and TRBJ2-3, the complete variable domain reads DVKVTQSSRYLVKRTGEKVFLECVQDMDHENMFWYRQDPGLGLRLIYFSYDVKMKEKGDIPEGYSVSREKKERFSLILESASTNQTSMYLCASSFLGGGTDTQYFGPGTRLTVL.

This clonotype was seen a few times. Here the CDR3 DNA reads TGTGCCAGCAGTCCCGGGGGGCCACACTTAAATGAGCAGTTCTTC. It codes for CASSPGGPHLNEQFF. This chain uses TRBV12-3 or TRBV12-4 with TRBJ2-1; TRBD2 is a possible D gene (7 bases). This CDR3 contains 15 residues. The V end lost 5 bases, the J end lost 7 bases, and 18 bases lay between the germline ends.

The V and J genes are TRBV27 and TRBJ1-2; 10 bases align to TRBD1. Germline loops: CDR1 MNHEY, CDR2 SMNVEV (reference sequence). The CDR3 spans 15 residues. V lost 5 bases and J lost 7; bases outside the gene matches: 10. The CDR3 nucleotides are TGTGCCAGCAGTCCCACGGGACAGGGGTGGGGTGGCTACACCTTC. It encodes CASSPTGQGWGGYTF.

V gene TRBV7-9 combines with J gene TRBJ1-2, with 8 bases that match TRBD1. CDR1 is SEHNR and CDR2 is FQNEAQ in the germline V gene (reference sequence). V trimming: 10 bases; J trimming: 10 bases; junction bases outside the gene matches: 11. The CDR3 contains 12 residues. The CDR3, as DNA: TGTGCCACCCGGACAGGGAGGGATGACTACACCTTC. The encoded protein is CATRTGRDDYTF.

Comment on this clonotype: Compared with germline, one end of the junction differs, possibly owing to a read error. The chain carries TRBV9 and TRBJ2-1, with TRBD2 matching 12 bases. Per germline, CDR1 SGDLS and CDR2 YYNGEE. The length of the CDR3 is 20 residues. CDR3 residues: CACSAPRASGRVSSYNEQFF. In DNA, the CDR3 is TGTGCCTGCAGCGCCCCCCGGGCTAGCGGGAGGGTTTCAAGCTACAATGAGCAGTTCTTC.

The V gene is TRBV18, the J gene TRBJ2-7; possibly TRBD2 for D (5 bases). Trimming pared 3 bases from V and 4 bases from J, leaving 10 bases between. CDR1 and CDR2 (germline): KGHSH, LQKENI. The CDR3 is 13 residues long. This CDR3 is CASSPDPGYEQYF. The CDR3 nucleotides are TGTGCCAGCTCACCCGACCCGGGGTACGAGCAGTACTTC.

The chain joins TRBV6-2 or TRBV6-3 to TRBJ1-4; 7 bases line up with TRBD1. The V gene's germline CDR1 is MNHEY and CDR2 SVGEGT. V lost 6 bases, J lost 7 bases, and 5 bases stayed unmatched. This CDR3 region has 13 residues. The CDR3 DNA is TGTGCCAGCAGGGGACAGACGATTGAAAAACTGTTTTTT. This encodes CASRGQTIEKLFF.

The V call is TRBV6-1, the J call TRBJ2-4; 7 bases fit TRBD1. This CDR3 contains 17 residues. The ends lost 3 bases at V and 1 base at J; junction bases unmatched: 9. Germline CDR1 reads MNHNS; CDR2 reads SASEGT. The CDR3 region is CASSDIRKGAAKNIQYF. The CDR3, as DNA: TGTGCCAGCAGTGATATTAGAAAGGGGGCGGCCAAAAACATTCAGTACTTC.

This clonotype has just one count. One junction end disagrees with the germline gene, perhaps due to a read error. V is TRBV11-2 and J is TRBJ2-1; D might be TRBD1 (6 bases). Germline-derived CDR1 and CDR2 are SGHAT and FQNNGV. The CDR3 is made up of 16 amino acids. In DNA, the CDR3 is TGTACCAGCAGCCTCTATCAGGGGCCGCCCTCCAATGAGCAGTTCTTC. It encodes CTSSLYQGPPSNEQFF.